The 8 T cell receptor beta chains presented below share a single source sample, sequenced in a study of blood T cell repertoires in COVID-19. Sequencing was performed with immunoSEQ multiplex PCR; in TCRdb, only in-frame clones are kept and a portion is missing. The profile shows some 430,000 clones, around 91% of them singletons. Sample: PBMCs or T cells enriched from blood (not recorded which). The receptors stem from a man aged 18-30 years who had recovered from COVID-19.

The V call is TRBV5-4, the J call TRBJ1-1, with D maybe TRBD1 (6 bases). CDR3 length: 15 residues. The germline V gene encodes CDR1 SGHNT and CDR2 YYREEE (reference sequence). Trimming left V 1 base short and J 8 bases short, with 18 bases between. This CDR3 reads CASSLTAGGDREAFF. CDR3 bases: TGTGCCAGCAGCTTGACGGCGGGGGGCGATAGGGAAGCTTTCTTT. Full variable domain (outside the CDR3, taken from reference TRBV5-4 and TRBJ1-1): ETGVTQSPTHLIKTRGQQVTLRCSSQSGHNTVSWYQQALGQGPQFIFQYYREEENGRGNFPPRFSGLQFPNYSSELNVNALELDDSALYLCASSLTAGGDREAFFGQGTRLTVV.

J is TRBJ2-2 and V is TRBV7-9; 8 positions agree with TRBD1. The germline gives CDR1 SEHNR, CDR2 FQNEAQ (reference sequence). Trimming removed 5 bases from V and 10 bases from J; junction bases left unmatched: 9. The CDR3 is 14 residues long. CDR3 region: CASSTTGVVEELFF. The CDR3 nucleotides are TGTGCCAGCAGCACGACAGGGGTGGTTGAGGAGCTGTTTTTT.

CDR3 in DNA: TGTGCCAGCAGCCAAGACTACGCTAGCAATCAGCCCCAGCATTTT. Its translation: CASSQDYASNQPQHF. The chain carries TRBV3-1 (or the pseudogene TRBV3-2) and TRBJ1-5; D is unclear. The CDR3 is 15 amino acids. CDR1 is LGHDT, CDR2 YNNKEL, per germline (reference sequence). Trimming left V 0 bases short and J 0 bases short, with 6 bases between.

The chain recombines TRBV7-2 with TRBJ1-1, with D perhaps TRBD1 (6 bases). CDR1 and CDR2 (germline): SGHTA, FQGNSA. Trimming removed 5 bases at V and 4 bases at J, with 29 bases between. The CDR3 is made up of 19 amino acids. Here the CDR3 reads CASSPPLGQGSLIVTEAFF. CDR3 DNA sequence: TGTGCCAGCAGCCCCCCACTCGGGCAGGGGAGCTTAATCGTCACTGAAGCTTTCTTT.

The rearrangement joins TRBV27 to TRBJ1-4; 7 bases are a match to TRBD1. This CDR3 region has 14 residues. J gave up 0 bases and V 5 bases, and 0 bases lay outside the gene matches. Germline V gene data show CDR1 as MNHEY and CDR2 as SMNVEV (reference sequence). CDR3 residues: CASSGTATNEKLFF. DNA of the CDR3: TGTGCCAGCAGTGGGACAGCAACTAATGAAAAACTGTTTTTT.

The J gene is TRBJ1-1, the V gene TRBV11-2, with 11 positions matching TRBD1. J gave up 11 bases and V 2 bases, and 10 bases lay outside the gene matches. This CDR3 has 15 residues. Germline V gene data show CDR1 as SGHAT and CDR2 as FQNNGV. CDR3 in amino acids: CASSLTGQGASEAFF. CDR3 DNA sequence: TGTGCCAGCAGCTTAACAGGACAGGGGGCGTCAGAGGCTTTCTTT.

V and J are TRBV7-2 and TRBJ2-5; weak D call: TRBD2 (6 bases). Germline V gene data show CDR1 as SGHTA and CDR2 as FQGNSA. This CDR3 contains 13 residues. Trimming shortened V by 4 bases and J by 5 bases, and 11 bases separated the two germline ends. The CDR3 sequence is CASSWEDSETQYF. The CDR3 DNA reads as TGTGCCAGCAGCTGGGAGGATAGTGAGACCCAGTACTTC. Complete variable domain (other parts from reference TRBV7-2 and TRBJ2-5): GAGVSQSPSNKVTEKGKDVELRCDPISGHTALYWYRQSLGQGLEFLIYFQGNSAPDKSGLPSDRFSAERTGGSVSTLTIQRTQQEDSAVYLCASSWEDSETQYFGPGTRLLVL.

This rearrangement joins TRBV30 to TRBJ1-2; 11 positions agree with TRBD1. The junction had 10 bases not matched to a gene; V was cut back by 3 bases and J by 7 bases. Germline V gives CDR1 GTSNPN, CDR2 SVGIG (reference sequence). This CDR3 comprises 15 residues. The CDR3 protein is CAWSLDRGPARGYTF. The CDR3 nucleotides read TGTGCCTGGAGCTTGGACAGGGGGCCCGCCCGTGGCTACACCTTC.